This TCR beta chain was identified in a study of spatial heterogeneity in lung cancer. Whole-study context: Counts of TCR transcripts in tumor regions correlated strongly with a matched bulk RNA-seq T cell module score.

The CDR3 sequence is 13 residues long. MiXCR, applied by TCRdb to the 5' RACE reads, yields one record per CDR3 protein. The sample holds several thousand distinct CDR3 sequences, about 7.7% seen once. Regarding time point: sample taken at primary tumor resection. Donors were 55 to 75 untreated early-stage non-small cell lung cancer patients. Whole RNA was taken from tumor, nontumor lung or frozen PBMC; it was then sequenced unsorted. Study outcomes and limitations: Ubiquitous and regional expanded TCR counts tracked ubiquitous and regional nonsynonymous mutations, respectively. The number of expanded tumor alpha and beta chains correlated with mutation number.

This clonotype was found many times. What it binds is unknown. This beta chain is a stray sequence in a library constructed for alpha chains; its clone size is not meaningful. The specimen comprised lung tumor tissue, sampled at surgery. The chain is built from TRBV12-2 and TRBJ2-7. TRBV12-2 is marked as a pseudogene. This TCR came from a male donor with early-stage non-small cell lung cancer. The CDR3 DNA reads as TGTGCAAGTCGCTTAGTCACGGGCTACGAGCAGTACTTC. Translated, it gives CASRLVTGYEQYF.